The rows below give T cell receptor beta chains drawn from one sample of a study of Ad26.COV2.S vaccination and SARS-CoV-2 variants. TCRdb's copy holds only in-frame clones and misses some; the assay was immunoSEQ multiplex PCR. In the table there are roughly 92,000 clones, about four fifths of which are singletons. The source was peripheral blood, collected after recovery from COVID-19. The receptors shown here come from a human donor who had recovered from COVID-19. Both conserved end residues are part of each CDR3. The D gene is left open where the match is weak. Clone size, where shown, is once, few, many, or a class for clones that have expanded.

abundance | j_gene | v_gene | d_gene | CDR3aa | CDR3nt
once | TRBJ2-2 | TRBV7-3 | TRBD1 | CASSRYRGEDGELFF | TGTGCCAGCAGCCGTTACAGGGGTGAGGACGGGGAGCTGTTTTTT
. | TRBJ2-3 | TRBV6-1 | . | CASSEAPAGKQYF | TGTGCCAGCAGTGAAGCTCCCGCGGGGAAGCAGTATTTT
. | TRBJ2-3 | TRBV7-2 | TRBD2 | CASSLDPPGGPVKDTQYF | TGTGCCAGCAGCTTAGATCCACCGGGAGGGCCAGTAAAAGATACGCAGTATTTT
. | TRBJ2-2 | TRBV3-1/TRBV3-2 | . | CASSRGPEGNTGELFF | TGTGCCAGCAGCCGCGGGCCGGAGGGGAACACCGGGGAGCTGTTTTTT
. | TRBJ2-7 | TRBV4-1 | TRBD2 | CASSQETSGGFYEQYF | TGCGCCAGCAGCCAAGAAACTAGCGGGGGATTCTACGAGCAGTACTTC
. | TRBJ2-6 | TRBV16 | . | CASSQNGYSGANVLTF | TGTGCCAGCAGCCAAAATGGTTACTCTGGGGCCAACGTCCTGACTTTC
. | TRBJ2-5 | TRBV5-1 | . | CASSLSRETQYF | TGCGCCAGCAGCTTGTCGAGAGAGACCCAGTACTTC
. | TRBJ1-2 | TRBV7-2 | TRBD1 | CASSQDRGNYGYTF | TGTGCCAGCAGCCAGGACAGGGGCAACTATGGCTACACCTTC
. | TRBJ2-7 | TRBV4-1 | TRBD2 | CASSQESSLAGAPYEQYF | TGCGCCAGCAGCCAAGAAAGCAGCCTAGCGGGGGCCCCCTACGAGCAGTACTTC
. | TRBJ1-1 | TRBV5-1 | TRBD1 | CASSPQGARTEAFF | TGCGCCAGCAGCCCACAGGGGGCTCGAACTGAAGCTTTCTTT
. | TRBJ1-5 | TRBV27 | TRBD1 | CASSLADRVGNQPQHF | TGTGCCAGCAGTTTAGCGGACAGGGTGGGCAATCAGCCCCAGCATTTT
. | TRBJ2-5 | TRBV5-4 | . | CASYRWGQETQYF | TGTGCCAGCTATAGGTGGGGCCAAGAGACCCAGTACTTC
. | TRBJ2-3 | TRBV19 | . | CASSKVLDTQYF | TGTGCCAGTAGTAAGGTGTTGGATACGCAGTATTTT
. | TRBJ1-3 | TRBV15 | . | CATSRDKGSGNTIYF | TGTGCCACCAGCAGAGATAAAGGGTCCGGAAACACCATATATTTT
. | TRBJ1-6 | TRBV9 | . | CASSVDRGGDFSPLHF | TGTGCCAGCAGCGTAGATCGTGGGGGGGATTTTTCACCCCTCCACTTT
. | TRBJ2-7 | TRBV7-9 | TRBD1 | CASSFEDRDDEQYF | TGTGCCAGCAGCTTCGAGGACAGGGACGACGAGCAGTACTTC
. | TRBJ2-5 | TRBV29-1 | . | CSVFPKGGLGTQYF | TGCAGCGTTTTCCCAAAAGGGGGGCTTGGGACCCAGTACTTC
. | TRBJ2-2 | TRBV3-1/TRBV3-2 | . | CASSALSIRNTGELFF | TGTGCCAGCTCGGCCCTAAGTATACGAAACACCGGGGAGCTGTTTTTT
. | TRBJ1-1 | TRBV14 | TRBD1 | CASSYFRGLNTEAFF | TGTGCCAGCAGTTATTTCAGGGGGCTGAACACTGAAGCTTTCTTT
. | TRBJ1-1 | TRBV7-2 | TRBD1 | CASRQRQGAGTEAFF | TGTGCCAGCAGGCAGAGACAGGGGGCGGGCACTGAAGCTTTCTTT
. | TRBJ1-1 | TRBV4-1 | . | CASSRDSGGNTEAFF | TGCGCCAGCAGCCGAGACTCGGGGGGGAACACTGAAGCTTTCTTT
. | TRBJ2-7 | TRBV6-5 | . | CASSYADYYEQYF | TGTGCCAGCAGTTACGCCGACTACTACGAGCAGTACTTC
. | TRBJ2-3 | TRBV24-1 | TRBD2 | CATSDIGVAGDGSDTQYF | TGTGCCACCAGTGATATCGGGGTAGCGGGAGATGGGTCAGATACGCAGTATTTT
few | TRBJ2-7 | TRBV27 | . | CASSFRAATYEQYF | TGTGCCAGCAGTTTCAGGGCCGCTACCTACGAGCAGTACTTC
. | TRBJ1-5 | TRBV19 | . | CASSQQGGQPQHF | TGTGCCAGTAGTCAACAAGGGGGTCAGCCCCAGCATTTT
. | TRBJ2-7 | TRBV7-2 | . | CASSLVGQGPYEQYF | TGTGCCAGCAGCTTAGTAGGTCAGGGGCCCTACGAGCAGTACTTC
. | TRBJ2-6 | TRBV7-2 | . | CASSFPRSSGANVLTF | TGTGCCAGCAGCTTTCCTCGGTCCTCTGGGGCCAACGTCCTGACTTTC
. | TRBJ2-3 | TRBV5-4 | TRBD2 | CASSLVGRTTTDTQYF | TGTGCCAGCAGCTTGGTCGGGAGGACAACCACAGATACGCAGTATTTT
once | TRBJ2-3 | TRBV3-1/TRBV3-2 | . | CASSQSGIPTDTQYF | TGTGCCAGCAGCCAGAGTGGGATCCCCACAGATACGCAGTATTTT
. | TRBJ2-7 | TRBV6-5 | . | CASSRNYEQYF | TGTGCCAGCTCCAGAAACTACGAGCAGTACTTC
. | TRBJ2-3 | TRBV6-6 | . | CASSGPTGGSTDTQYF | TGTGCCAGCAGCGGGCCGACGGGTGGGAGTACAGATACGCAGTATTTT
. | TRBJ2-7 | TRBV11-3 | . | CASSPRDGHSYEQYF | TGTGCCAGCAGCCCCCGGGACGGCCACTCCTACGAGCAGTACTTC
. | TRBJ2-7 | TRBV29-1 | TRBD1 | CSVAGTDSRAYYEQYF | TGCAGCGTTGCCGGGACAGACTCTAGAGCCTACTACGAGCAGTACTTC
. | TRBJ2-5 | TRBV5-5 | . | CASSLEFGETQYF | TGTGCCAGCAGCTTGGAGTTCGGGGAGACCCAGTACTTC
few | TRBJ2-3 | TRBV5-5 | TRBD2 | CASSLEGLAVDTQYF | TGTGCCAGCAGCCTGGAGGGACTAGCGGTAGATACGCAGTATTTT
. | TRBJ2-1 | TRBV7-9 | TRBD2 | CASSPTGTSAYNEQFF | TGTGCCAGCAGCCCTACCGGGACTAGCGCTTACAATGAGCAGTTCTTC
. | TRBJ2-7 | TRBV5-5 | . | CASSLVAQAGPYEQYF | TGTGCCAGCAGTTTAGTTGCCCAGGCGGGACCCTACGAGCAGTACTTC
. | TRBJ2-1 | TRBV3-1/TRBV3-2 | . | CASSQGPYNEQFF | TGTGCCAGCAGCCAAGGCCCCTACAATGAGCAGTTCTTC
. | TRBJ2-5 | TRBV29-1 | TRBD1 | CSVVLRRLGQGAETQYF | TGCAGCGTTGTTCTTAGACGTTTGGGACAGGGGGCAGAGACCCAGTACTTC
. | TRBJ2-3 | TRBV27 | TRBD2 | CASRELAGGPTPTDTQYF | TGTGCCAGCAGAGAACTAGCGGGAGGACCTACTCCCACAGATACGCAGTATTTT
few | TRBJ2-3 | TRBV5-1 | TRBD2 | CASSLTDGTSGFKHEYF | TGCGCCAGCAGCTTGACTGACGGGACTAGCGGATTCAAACACGAGTATTTT
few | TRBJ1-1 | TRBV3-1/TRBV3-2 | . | CASSQARGLVNTEAFF | TGTGCCAGCAGCCAAGCTCGGGGCTTAGTGAACACTGAAGCTTTCTTT
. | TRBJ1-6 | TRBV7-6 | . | CASSLGGRQNSPLHF | TGTGCCAGCAGCTTAGGGGGGCGACAAAATTCACCCCTCCACTTT
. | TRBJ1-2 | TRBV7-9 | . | CASSSLGLGYGYTF | TGTGCCAGCAGCTCCCTAGGACTGGGCTATGGCTACACCTTC
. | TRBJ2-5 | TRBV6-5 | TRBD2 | CASSYRLAALQETQYF | TGTGCCAGCAGTTACAGACTAGCGGCACTCCAAGAGACCCAGTACTTC
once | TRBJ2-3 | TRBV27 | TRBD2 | CASSPRRGTSAGSDTQYF | TGTGCCAGCAGTCCCAGGCGAGGGACTAGCGCTGGGTCAGATACGCAGTATTTT
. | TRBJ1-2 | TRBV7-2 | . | CASSSPAGMLNYGYTF | TGTGCCAGCAGCTCCCCTGCCGGAATGCTCAACTATGGCTACACCTTC
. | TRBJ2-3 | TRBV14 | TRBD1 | CASSQAWGQPTDTQYF | TGTGCCAGCAGCCAAGCTTGGGGACAGCCCACAGATACGCAGTATTTT
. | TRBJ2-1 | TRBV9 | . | CASSPRLGNEQFF | TGTGCCAGCAGCCCCCGACTTGGCAATGAGCAGTTCTTC
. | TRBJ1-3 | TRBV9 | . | CASSVGRSFNPGNTIYF | TGTGCCAGCAGCGTAGGTCGATCCTTCAACCCTGGAAACACCATATATTTT
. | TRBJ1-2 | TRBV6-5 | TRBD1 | CASSYSGTGGNYGYTF | TGTGCCAGCAGTTATTCCGGCACAGGGGGCAACTATGGCTACACCTTC
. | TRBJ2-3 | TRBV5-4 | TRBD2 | CASSLAWAGEGADTQYF | TGTGCCAGCAGCTTGGCTTGGGCGGGAGAAGGGGCAGATACGCAGTATTTT
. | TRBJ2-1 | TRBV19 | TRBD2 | CASSISGGLYNEQFF | TGTGCCAGTAGTATTTCGGGAGGCCTGTACAATGAGCAGTTCTTC
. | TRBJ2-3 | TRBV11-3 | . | CASSFGGGSADTQYF | TGTGCCAGCAGCTTCGGAGGGGGATCGGCAGATACGCAGTATTTT
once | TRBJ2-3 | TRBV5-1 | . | CASSGEVQDTQYF | TGCGCCAGCAGCGGTGAGGTGCAAGATACGCAGTATTTT